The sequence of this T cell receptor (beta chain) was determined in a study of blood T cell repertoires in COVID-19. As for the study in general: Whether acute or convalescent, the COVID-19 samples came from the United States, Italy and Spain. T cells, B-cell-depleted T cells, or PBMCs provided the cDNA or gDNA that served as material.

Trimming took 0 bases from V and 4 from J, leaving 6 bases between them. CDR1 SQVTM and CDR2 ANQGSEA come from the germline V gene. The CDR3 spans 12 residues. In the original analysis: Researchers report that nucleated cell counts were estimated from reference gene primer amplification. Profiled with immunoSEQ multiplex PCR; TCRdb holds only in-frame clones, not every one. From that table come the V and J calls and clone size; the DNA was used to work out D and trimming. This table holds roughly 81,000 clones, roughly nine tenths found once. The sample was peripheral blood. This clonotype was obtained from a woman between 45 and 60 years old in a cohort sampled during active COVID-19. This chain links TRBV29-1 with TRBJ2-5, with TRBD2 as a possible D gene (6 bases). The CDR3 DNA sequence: TGCAGCGTTGAAGAGGGGGGAGAGACCCAGTACTTC. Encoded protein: CSVEEGGETQYF. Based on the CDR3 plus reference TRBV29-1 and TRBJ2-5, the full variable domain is SAVISQKPSRDICQRGTSLTIQCQVDSQVTMMFWYRQQPGQSLTLIATANQGSEATYESGFVIDKFPISRPNLTFSTLTVSNMSPEDSSIYLCSVEEGGETQYFGPGTRLLVL.